A single sample is the source of the 25 T cell receptor beta chains below, sequenced in a study of OX40 agonist ivuxolimab in advanced cancers. TCRdb's table, derived via immunoSEQ multiplex PCR, lists solely in-frame clones and lacks some. The repertoire has 17,000 or so clones, around three quarters of them found once; the top ten carry under 30%. The source material was CD4+ or CD8+ T cells sorted from blood, sampled in a trial of the OX40 agonist ivuxolimab. The receptors derive from an adult with an advanced solid tumor such as melanoma, head and neck, liver or kidney cancer.

This clone was recorded a few times. CDR3 region: CASSYGPNEQFF. CDR3 nucleotide sequence: TGTGCCAGCAGTTACGGGCCCAATGAGCAGTTCTTC. The V and J genes are TRBV6-6 and TRBJ2-1, with no clear D. Trimming took off 2 bases at V and 6 bases at J, with 5 bases between the two ends. Germline CDR1 is MNHNY and CDR2 is SVGAGI (reference sequence). This CDR3 comprises 12 residues.

This chain connects TRBV4-1 to TRBJ1-2, with D uncertain. There are 16 residues in the CDR3. Trimming removed 4 bases from V and 0 bases from J, with 15 bases in between. Germline loops: CDR1 MGHRA, CDR2 YSYEKL. Here the CDR3 DNA reads TGCGCCAGCAGCCCCCTCGGCAGGACCTCTAACTATGGCTACACCTTC. This sequence encodes CASSPLGRTSNYGYTF.

This rearrangement joins TRBV4-1 to TRBJ2-7, with 8 positions matching TRBD1. Germline loops: CDR1 MGHRA, CDR2 YSYEKL. The CDR3 has 15 residues. The V segment lost 0 bases and the J segment 3 bases; nucleotides outside the gene matches: 4. The CDR3 DNA sequence: TGCGCCAGCAGCCAAGAAGGGACAGGCATCTACGAGCAGTACTTC. The encoded protein is CASSQEGTGIYEQYF.

About this clone: Other nucleotide sequences from this sample produce the same CDR3. The rearrangement links TRBV2 to TRBJ2-7, with unresolved D. CDR1 and CDR2 from the germline V gene are SNHLY and FYNNEI. This CDR3 has 10 amino acids. Trimming cost V 6 bases and J 4 bases, with 4 bases left between them. The CDR3 coding sequence is TGTGCCAGCAGGGGATACGAGCAGTACTTC. Its translation: CASRGYEQYF.

V usage is TRBV4-1 and J usage is TRBJ1-6; 8 positions agree with TRBD1. CDR3 size: 16 residues. V trimming: 1 base; J trimming: 8 bases; junction bases outside the gene matches: 7. Looked up from germline, CDR1 is MGHRA and CDR2 is YSYEKL. The CDR3 DNA reads as TGCGCCAGCAGCCAAGCCTCCACAGGGGGAGATTCACCCCTCCACTTT. Translation gives CASSQASTGGDSPLHF.

The chain has TRBV20-1 and TRBJ2-7; D gene unclear. The V gene lost 4 bases and the J gene lost 3 bases, with 7 bases spanning the gap. Germline CDR1 and CDR2: DFQATT and SNEGSKA (reference sequence). This CDR3 comprises 11 residues. The CDR3 protein is CSAKDGYEQYF. The CDR3 DNA reads TGCAGTGCTAAAGACGGCTACGAGCAGTACTTC.

A single count supports this clone. The rearrangement joins TRBV9 to TRBJ1-2; tentatively, D is TRBD1 (6 bases). Deletions cut 4 bases from V and 7 bases from J, with 14 bases between. The CDR3 length is 13 residues. CDR1 is SGDLS, CDR2 YYNGEE, per germline. CDR3 loop: CASSPRQVLGYTF. CDR3 in DNA: TGTGCCAGCAGCCCCCGACAGGTTCTTGGCTACACCTTC.

The V call is TRBV18, the J call TRBJ1-3; 7 bases are a match to TRBD1. V shed 3 bases, J shed 2 bases, and the junction held 4 bases outside the gene matches. The CDR3 runs to 15 residues. The germline CDR1 and CDR2 sequences are KGHSH and LQKENI. CDR3: CASSPWDRAGNTIYF. CDR3 nucleotides: TGTGCCAGCTCACCTTGGGACAGAGCTGGAAACACCATATATTTT.

The chain couples TRBV30 to TRBJ1-2; D not certain. The germline V and J ends were trimmed by 4 bases and 6 bases, with 12 bases remaining between them. Germline CDR1 is GTSNPN and CDR2 is SVGIG (reference sequence). This CDR3 is built from 12 residues. The DNA of the CDR3 is TGTGCCTGGATGGGCGAAACTGATGGCTACACCTTC. It specifies CAWMGETDGYTF.

The rearrangement uses TRBV7-8 and TRBJ1-5; TRBD1 agrees at 8 bases. The V gene end was trimmed by 8 bases and the J gene end by 6 bases; junction bases not matched to a gene: 6. This CDR3 is 13 amino acids long. CDR1 is SGHVS and CDR2 is FQNEAQ in the germline V gene. CDR3 region: CASGQGAGQPQHF. The CDR3 coding sequence is TGTGCCAGCGGGCAGGGGGCGGGTCAGCCCCAGCATTTT.

The chain recombines TRBV5-8 with TRBJ1-2; no firm D call. Per germline, CDR1 SGHTS and CDR2 YDEGEE. The germline V and J ends were trimmed by 4 bases and 5 bases, with 9 bases remaining between them. The CDR3 loop spans 12 amino acids. CDR3 residues: CASSTGGYGYTF. The CDR3 region has the DNA TGTGCCAGCAGCACGGGAGGATATGGCTACACCTTC.

By its share, this clone is medium-sized. This chain uses TRBV5-4 with TRBJ2-7; D not resolved. The V end was cut by 2 bases, the J end by 2 bases, with 5 bases between. CDR3 size: 12 residues. The germline V gene has CDR1 SGHNT and CDR2 YYREEE (reference sequence). In nucleotides, the CDR3 is TGTGCCAGCAGCTTAATCCCCTACGAGCAGTACTTC. Translated: CASSLIPYEQYF.

J is TRBJ1-1 and V is TRBV19, with D perhaps TRBD1 (5 bases). With 1 base removed from V and 6 bases from J, the gap between germline ends came to 6 bases. The CDR3 is made up of 12 amino acids. Germline assignment: CDR1 LNHDA and CDR2 SQIVND (reference sequence). The CDR3 reads CASSIGGAEAFF. CDR3 bases: TGTGCCAGTAGTATAGGGGGGGCTGAAGCTTTCTTT. Full variable domain (missing parts from reference TRBV19 and TRBJ1-1): DGGITQSPKYLFRKEGQNVTLSCEQNLNHDAMYWYRQDPGQGLRLIYYSQIVNDFQKGDIAEGYSVSREKKESFPLTVTSAQKNPTAFYLCASSIGGAEAFFGQGTRLTVV.

The chain recombines TRBV4-1 with TRBJ2-7; 10 bases agree with TRBD1. J gave up 2 bases and V 4 bases, and 8 bases lay outside the gene matches. This CDR3 is 16 amino acids long. Germline CDR1 reads MGHRA; CDR2 reads YSYEKL. DNA for the CDR3: TGCGCCAGCAGCCCCCTTGGGGACAGGGGTACCTACGAGCAGTACTTC. Its translation: CASSPLGDRGTYEQYF.

This clone was seen only a few times. The rearrangement uses TRBV6-4 and TRBJ1-1; possible D gene TRBD1, 6 bases. Germline CDR1 is MRHNA and CDR2 is SNTAGT. The length of the CDR3 is 16 residues. Trimming removed 4 bases at V and 1 base at J, with 16 bases between. DNA of the CDR3: TGTGCCAGCAGTGCCAGGGCCGAGGGGGGGAACACTGAAGCTTTCTTT. Residues: CASSARAEGGNTEAFF.

This chain links TRBV2 with TRBJ1-4, with TRBD1 as a possible D gene (5 bases). V lost 3 bases and J 7 bases, leaving 12 bases between the germline ends. Looked up from germline, CDR1 is SNHLY and CDR2 is FYNNEI. This CDR3 is built from 14 residues. The CDR3 here is CASSDGRGTEKLFF. The DNA for the CDR3 is TGTGCCAGCAGTGATGGAAGAGGGACTGAAAAACTGTTTTTT.

This clone was found once. The CDR3 is CASSLGLAYEQYF. Here the CDR3 DNA reads TGTGCCAGCAGCTTGGGACTAGCCTACGAGCAGTACTTC. The chain recombines TRBV11-3 with TRBJ2-7; 8 bases are a match to TRBD2. The germline V gene has CDR1 SGHNT and CDR2 YENEEA. V lost 3 bases to trimming and J lost 2 bases; unmatched junction nucleotides: 0. The CDR3 totals 13 residues.

The chain employs TRBV12-2 and TRBJ2-5; TRBD1, the table's D call, lacks a check against the DNA. TRBV12-2 is described as a pseudogene. The CDR3 contains 14 residues. The CDR3 DNA sequence: TGTGCAAGTCGCTTAGAAGAGCAGCAGGGGACCCAGTACTTC. Its translation is CASRLEEQQGTQYF.

The rearrangement links TRBV28 to TRBJ2-5, with D possibly TRBD1 on 6 matching bases. Germline V gene lookup returns CDR1 MDHEN and CDR2 SYDVKM. The length of the CDR3 is 15 residues. The ends were cut back, 3 bases at V and 6 bases at J, with 17 bases in the middle. The CDR3 protein is CASSLRGERGKTQYF. CDR3 DNA: TGTGCCAGCAGTTTGCGTGGGGAAAGGGGGAAGACCCAGTACTTC.

The gene calls are TRBV4-1 and TRBJ1-5; no definite D call. Trimming stripped 0 bases from V and 7 bases from J, with 7 bases between. Germline CDR1 is MGHRA and CDR2 is YSYEKL. The CDR3 is made up of 13 amino acids. The CDR3 loop is CASSQEGIQPQHF. The CDR3 DNA sequence: TGCGCCAGCAGCCAAGAGGGGATACAGCCCCAGCATTTT.

The genes are TRBV7-3 and TRBJ2-1; TRBD2 agrees at 7 bases. The J segment lost 2 bases and the V segment lost 5 bases, leaving 3 bases of the junction unmatched. The CDR3 loop spans 14 amino acids. In germline, CDR1 is SGHTA, CDR2 FQGTGA. CDR3 residues: CASSASGAYNEQFF. In nucleotides, the CDR3 is TGTGCCAGCAGCGCTAGCGGAGCCTACAATGAGCAGTTCTTC.

The chain is built from TRBV27 and TRBJ2-7; D not resolved. Germline loops: CDR1 MNHEY, CDR2 SMNVEV (reference sequence). Trimming cost V 0 bases and J 3 bases, with 6 bases left between them. The CDR3 loop spans 13 amino acids. CDR3 nucleotides: TGTGCCAGCAGTTTATCTGTGGACTACGAGCAGTACTTC. It yields the protein CASSLSVDYEQYF.

V gene TRBV5-8 combines with J gene TRBJ2-7; a weak D match, TRBD1 (5 bases). V gave up 4 bases and J gave up 3 bases, with 14 bases separating them. Germline CDR1 and CDR2: SGHTS and YDEGEE. CDR3 length equals 14 residues. In DNA, the CDR3 is TGTGCCAGCAGCCGCAGACAGCTTTACTACGAGCAGTACTTC. Residues: CASSRRQLYYEQYF.

V and J are TRBV6-5 and TRBJ2-7; no definite D call. The CDR3 has 13 residues. Germline-derived CDR1 and CDR2 are MNHEY and SVGAGI. V was clipped by 6 bases and J by 4 bases, with 13 bases between them. The CDR3 DNA is TGTGCCAGCAGGTACCAGGTTGGGTACGAGCAGTACTTC. This encodes CASRYQVGYEQYF.

This sequence joins TRBV11-2 and TRBJ2-1, with 7 positions matching TRBD1. This CDR3 is built from 16 residues. Germline V gene data show CDR1 as SGHAT and CDR2 as FQNNGV. J lost 1 base, V lost 6 bases, and 9 bases had no gene match. CDR3 region: CASSPDDRASYNEQFF. As DNA, the CDR3 is TGTGCCAGCAGTCCAGACGACAGGGCTTCCTACAATGAGCAGTTCTTC.